Below are 11 T cell receptor beta chains sequenced from a single sample in a study of control samples from healthy donors and cancer patients. Clones were sequenced by immunoSEQ multiplex PCR, and TCRdb holds only the in-frame ones, with some missing. In the table there are about 110,000 clones, 80% to 95% of which are singletons. Input material: blood. Every receptor here comes from a woman under 30 in good health.

The rearrangement uses TRBV30 and TRBJ1-2, with D possibly TRBD1 on 5 matching bases. Germline V CDR1 and CDR2: GTSNPN, SVGIG (reference sequence). The CDR3 loop spans 12 amino acids. Trimming stripped 0 bases from V and 8 bases from J, with 10 bases between. The CDR3 bases are TGTGCCTGGAGTGTACAGGCTACGGGCTACACCTTC. Protein sequence: CAWSVQATGYTF. The variable domain in full, with the rest retrieved from reference TRBV30 and TRBJ1-2, is SQTIHQWPATLVQPVGSPLSLECTVEGTSNPNLYWYRQAAGRGLQLLFYSVGIGQISSEVPQNLSASRPQDRQFILSSKKLLLSDSGFYLCAWSVQATGYTFGSGTRLTVV.

V gene TRBV28 combines with J gene TRBJ2-3; TRBD1 or TRBD2 may be the D gene (5 bases each). The CDR3 contains 16 residues. V shed 3 bases and J shed 1 base, with 14 bases lying between them. Germline V CDR1 and CDR2: MDHEN, SYDVKM. CDR3 DNA sequence: TGTGCCAGCAGTTTGGTCCGGGGCAGGGGCACAGATACGCAGTATTTT. This encodes CASSLVRGRGTDTQYF.

The table lists this clone with a count of one. J is TRBJ2-7 and V is TRBV27, with TRBD1 matching 8 bases. With V trimmed by 7 bases and J by 6 bases, 14 bases remained unmatched. Germline loops: CDR1 MNHEY, CDR2 SMNVEV (reference sequence). This CDR3 has 15 residues. Here the CDR3 reads CASMPWRAGGGEQYF. The CDR3 DNA sequence: TGTGCCAGCATGCCATGGCGGGCAGGGGGCGGCGAGCAGTACTTC.

The chain combines TRBV7-2 with TRBJ2-7; 9 nucleotides align to TRBD2. The CDR3 consists of 16 residues. CDR1 SGHTA and CDR2 FQGNSA come from the germline V gene. The J segment lost 4 bases and the V segment lost 4 bases, leaving 11 bases of the junction unmatched. Here the CDR3 reads CASSSRASGTRYEQYF. CDR3 nucleotide sequence: TGTGCCAGCAGCTCCCGAGCTAGCGGGACTCGTTACGAGCAGTACTTC. Full variable domain (outside the CDR3, taken from reference TRBV7-2 and TRBJ2-7): GAGVSQSPSNKVTEKGKDVELRCDPISGHTALYWYRQSLGQGLEFLIYFQGNSAPDKSGLPSDRFSAERTGGSVSTLTIQRTQQEDSAVYLCASSSRASGTRYEQYFGPGTRLTVT.

The chain couples TRBV7-6 to TRBJ2-7; perhaps D is TRBD1 or TRBD2 (5 bases each). CDR3 length: 14 amino acids. The germline V gene has CDR1 SGHVS and CDR2 FNYEAQ. The V end lost 1 base, the J end lost 2 bases, and 9 bases lay between the germline ends. The CDR3 region has the DNA TGTGCCAGCAGCTTAGACCAGGGACCCTACGAGCAGTACTTC. Translated, it gives CASSLDQGPYEQYF.

This rearrangement joins TRBV27 to TRBJ2-7; D is perhaps TRBD1 or TRBD2 (5 bases each). From germline, CDR1 is MNHEY and CDR2 SMNVEV (reference sequence). CDR3 size: 13 residues. V was clipped by 6 bases and J by 4 bases, with 13 bases between them. This CDR3 is CASRPGPRYEQYF. The CDR3 DNA reads TGTGCCAGCAGGCCGGGACCGAGATACGAGCAGTACTTC.

This clone was detected once. The V call is TRBV28, the J call TRBJ1-3; D is possibly TRBD1 (5 bases). Between the trimmed V and J ends, which lost 2 bases and 6 bases, there was a span of 17 bases. Germline assignment: CDR1 MDHEN and CDR2 SYDVKM. The CDR3 spans 16 residues. CDR3: CASSLGGSRIANTIYF. The CDR3 DNA sequence: TGTGCCAGCAGTTTAGGGGGGAGTCGGATCGCAAACACCATATATTTT.

The chain is built from TRBV28 and TRBJ2-2; tentative D call: TRBD2 (7 bases). Germline lookup yields CDR1 MDHEN and CDR2 SYDVKM. The CDR3 consists of 15 residues. V was pared by 9 bases and J by 5 bases, with 19 bases between. CDR3 amino acids: CASTRGGAGTGELFF. The DNA of the CDR3 is TGTGCCAGTACTAGAGGGGGAGCGGGGACCGGGGAGCTGTTTTTT.

This clone was seen more than once but under ten times. V usage is TRBV7-2 and J usage is TRBJ1-4, with unresolved D. V was clipped by 2 bases and J by 3 bases, with 4 bases between them. The V gene's germline CDR1 is SGHTA and CDR2 FQGNSA. This CDR3 has 13 amino acids. CDR3 DNA: TGTGCCAGCAGCTTACAGGCTAATGAAAAACTGTTTTTT. The encoded protein is CASSLQANEKLFF.

This chain connects TRBV7-9 to TRBJ2-7, with TRBD2 matching 9 bases. From germline, CDR1 is SEHNR and CDR2 FQNEAQ (reference sequence). There are 18 residues in the CDR3. V lost 0 bases and J lost 0; bases outside the gene matches: 9. In DNA form, the CDR3 reads TGTGCCAGCAGCTTAGCGAGAGTAGCGGGAGCCAGCTCCTACGAGCAGTACTTC. Protein product: CASSLARVAGASSYEQYF.

The chain uses TRBV6-2 or TRBV6-3 and TRBJ1-5; no reliable D call. V was pared by 6 bases and J by 5 bases, with 14 bases between. The CDR3 contains 14 residues. CDR1 is MNHEY and CDR2 is SVGEGT in the germline V gene. The CDR3 DNA follows: TGTGCCAGCAGCCCAAGGACGGACCATCAGCCCCAGCATTTT. Encoded protein: CASSPRTDHQPQHF.